This T cell receptor beta chain was recovered during a study of regulatory T cells in long-lasting Graves disease. HTBI primers from iRepertoire and Arm-PCR of CDR3 regions yielded the TCR beta libraries. One entry per CDR3 protein results from TCRdb running MiXCR on the multiplex PCR reads. The table has roughly 450,000 distinct CDR3 sequences, about 20% seen once. Time point in this sample: persistent/refractory GD, antithyroid drugs over 5 years with positive TRAb. After RNA was extracted from PBMCs, the TCR library was made from it. Patients came from an endocrinology department in Xi'an, China. Trimming took 2 bases from V and 2 from J, leaving 12 bases between them. The CDR3 sequence is 15 residues long. The germline CDR1 and CDR2 sequences are SGHTA and FQGTGA.

The sequence derives from a female donor with Graves disease. This specimen was peripheral blood mononuclear cells (PBMCs), taken when the disease was refractory, from a patient treated with antithyroid drugs. The chain employs TRBV7-3 and TRBJ1-1, with D tentatively TRBD1 (5 bases). The CDR3 DNA is TGTGCCAGCAGCTTACAGGGTGCTGCAAACACTGAAGCTTTCTTT. Translation gives CASSLQGAANTEAFF. The full variable domain, completed using reference TRBV7-3 and TRBJ1-1, is GAGVSQTPSNKVTEKGKYVELRCDPISGHTALYWYRQSLGQGPEFLIYFQGTGAADDSGLPNDRFFAVRPEGSVSTLKIQRTERGDSAVYLCASSLQGAANTEAFFGQGTRLTVV.